This entry describes one T cell receptor (beta chain). Antigen: not known. This sample stems from a study of cytomegalovirus exposure and HLA in healthy donors. Findings and caveats of the study: One later analysis reportedly identified an Asian-associated ancestry cluster that showed fewer N-insertions than the roughly 620-donor mean. Judged likely to be a sequencing artifact was a cluster of highly shared sequence variants. It was reported that TCR beta sequences correctly inferred the HLA-A and HLA-B alleles for most subjects.

Primers for the PCR totalled 60 Vbeta and 13 Jbeta. Profiling relied on immunoSEQ multiplex PCR, and the TCRdb table lists in-frame clones only, not all of them. The sample lists 99,000 or so clones, over 70% occurring once. This CDR3 contains 17 residues. The germline V gene encodes CDR1 MDHEN and CDR2 SYDVKM. J gave up 4 bases and V 2 bases, and 13 bases lay outside the gene matches. The sequenced sample was PBMCs. The chain joins TRBV28 to TRBJ1-1, with 7 bases identical to TRBD1. This TCR was sampled from a woman aged 40 to 50 in good health and CMV-seropositive. CDR3: CASSLPPGRGAATEAFF. CDR3 sequence (DNA): TGTGCCAGCAGTTTACCGCCTGGCAGGGGGGCGGCCACTGAAGCTTTCTTT.